The clone carrying this T cell receptor (beta chain) was observed a handful of times. Its antigen is still unknown. This sample stems from a study of identical twins. The CDR3 contains 15 residues. The V gene lost 6 bases and the J gene lost 0 bases, with 13 bases spanning the gap. Study outcomes and limitations: With abundant cord blood beta clonotypes, insertions were fewer; memory repertoires showed no such pattern. Within twin pairs, the out-of-frame alpha sequences they shared showed excess low generation probability. A cross-sectional statistical analysis, not follow-up of the same donors, supported the conclusions.

The authors used template switching to add a universal primer site and gave cDNA unique molecular identifiers. TCRdb itself ran the 5' RACE reads through MiXCR, one entry per CDR3 protein. In the table there are fewer than 650,000 distinct CDR3 sequences, about 7.1% of which are singletons. These data were also reused for a study on yellow fever vaccine responses in identical twins.

J is TRBJ2-3 and V is TRBV12-3 or TRBV12-4, with D tentatively TRBD1 or TRBD2 (5 bases each). Sequencing used PBMCs. The receptor was derived from a woman aged 18-29 years in good health. Here the CDR3 reads CASRGEGVSTDTQYF. The CDR3 nucleotides read TGTGCCAGCAGGGGGGAAGGCGTGAGCACAGATACGCAGTATTTT.